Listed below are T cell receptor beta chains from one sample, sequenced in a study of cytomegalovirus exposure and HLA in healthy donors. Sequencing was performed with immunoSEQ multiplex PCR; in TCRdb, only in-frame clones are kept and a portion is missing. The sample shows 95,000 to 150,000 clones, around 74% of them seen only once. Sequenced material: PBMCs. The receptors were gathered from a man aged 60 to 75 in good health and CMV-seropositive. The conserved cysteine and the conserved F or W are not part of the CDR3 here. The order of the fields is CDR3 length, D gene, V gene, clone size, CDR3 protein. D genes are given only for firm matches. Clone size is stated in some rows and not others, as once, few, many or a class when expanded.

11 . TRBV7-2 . ASSYQNTSPLH
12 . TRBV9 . ASSVGSVQETQY
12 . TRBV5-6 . ASSRGETNEKLF
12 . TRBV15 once ATSREAGRDTQY
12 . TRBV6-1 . ASRISGVVTEAF
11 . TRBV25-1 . ASSERSGNTIY
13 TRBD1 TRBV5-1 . ASSLFQAGGDTQY
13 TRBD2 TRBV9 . ASSVRGSLTETQY
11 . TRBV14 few ASSQGINTEAF
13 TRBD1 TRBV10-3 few AISADRAVNQPQH
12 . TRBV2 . ASSESGLRLEAF
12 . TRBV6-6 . ASSYNRRVYEQY
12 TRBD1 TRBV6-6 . ASSRTGGSYEQY
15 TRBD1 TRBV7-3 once ASSLSGGQGPSYGYT
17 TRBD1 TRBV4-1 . ASSQDVWDRNTFNQPQH
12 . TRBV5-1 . ASSLDGGSQPQH
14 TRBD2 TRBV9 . ASSVSSGGAWETQY
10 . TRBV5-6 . ASSQHPYEQY
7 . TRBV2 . ATSAVGF
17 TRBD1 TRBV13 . ASSLAPGQRWAGANGLT
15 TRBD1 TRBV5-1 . ASSTPRGQGAIDEQF
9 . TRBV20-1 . SASSGEKLF
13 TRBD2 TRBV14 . ASSRTSTSTDTQY
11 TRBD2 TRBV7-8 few ASSLRGRGEQF
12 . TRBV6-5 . ASSTSIGGYGYT
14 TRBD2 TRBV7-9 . ASSLSLIAGENEQF
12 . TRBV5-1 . ASTLDLLSYEQY
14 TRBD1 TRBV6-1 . ASSGDRAISNQPQH
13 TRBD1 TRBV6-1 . ASSLGTVRTGELF
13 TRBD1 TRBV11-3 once ASSFADRGFYEQY
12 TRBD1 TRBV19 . ASSTGQGGQPQH
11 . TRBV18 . ASSPAGNTEAF
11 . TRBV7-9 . ASSLLAGSGYT
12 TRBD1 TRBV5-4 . ASSFGQGGYGYT
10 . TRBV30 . AWGTGDSPLH
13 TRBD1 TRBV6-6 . ASSYDRGGSNEQF
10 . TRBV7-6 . ASSLGGEGYT
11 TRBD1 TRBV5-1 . ASSTTGQETQY
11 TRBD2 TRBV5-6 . ASSLWGGYTQY
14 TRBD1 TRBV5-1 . ASSKGQPLSGNTIY
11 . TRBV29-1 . SVRAGGYNEQF
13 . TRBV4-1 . ASSGQKAGTDTQY
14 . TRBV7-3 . ASSLEALASTGELF
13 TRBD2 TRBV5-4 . ASSLALAGVVEQY
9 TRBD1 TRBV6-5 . ASSYAGGPF
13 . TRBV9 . ASSVGTVANYGYT
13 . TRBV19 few ASSIGNGEVYEQY
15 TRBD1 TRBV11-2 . ASSLDFDRVENYGYT
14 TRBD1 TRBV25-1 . ASSELGGQGSYGYT
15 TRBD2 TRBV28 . ASSPQGLARRNNEQF
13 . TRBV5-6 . ASSSAGKPADTIY
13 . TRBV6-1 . ASSEPPGMNTEAF